The 30 T cell receptor beta chains reported below all come from one sample, sequenced in a study of cytomegalovirus exposure and HLA in healthy donors. The PCR was carried out with 60 Vbeta primers and 13 Jbeta primers. Only in-frame clones appear in the TCRdb table, and some are missing; sequencing was by immunoSEQ multiplex PCR. The data hold about 93,000 clones, with 65% to 85% observed a single time. What was sequenced was PBMCs. These receptors were collected from a man over 45 in good health and CMV-seronegative.

The V gene is TRBV9, the J gene TRBJ2-6; 9 nucleotides match TRBD1. The CDR3 is 18 amino acids. V was pared by 0 bases and J by 0 bases, with 4 bases of the junction left unmatched. In germline, CDR1 is SGDLS, CDR2 YYNGEE. CDR3 sequence reads: CASSVGTGVSSGANVLTF. The CDR3 bases are TGTGCCAGCAGCGTAGGGACAGGGGTTAGCTCTGGGGCCAACGTCCTGACTTTC.

This chain uses TRBV27 with TRBJ1-1; D is undetermined. Per the germline V gene, CDR1 is MNHEY and CDR2 is SMNVEV (reference sequence). Trimming removed 10 bases at V and 0 bases at J, with 12 bases between. CDR3 length: 13 residues. Here the CDR3 reads CATLGGMNTEAFF. Here the CDR3 DNA reads TGTGCCACCCTCGGAGGGATGAACACTGAAGCTTTCTTT.

The chain couples TRBV5-1 to TRBJ2-7, with TRBD2 identical over 8 bases. Germline V gives CDR1 SGHRS, CDR2 YFSETQ. The V and J ends lost 7 bases and 0 bases, in that order; junction bases with no gene match: 12. CDR3 length: 16 amino acids. For the CDR3, the DNA is TGCGCCAGCCGCCCGAGCGGGAGAGCTGACTCCTACGAGCAGTACTTC. Translation gives CASRPSGRADSYEQYF.

The chain couples TRBV5-4 to TRBJ1-4, with D unresolved. Between the trimmed V and J ends, which lost 4 bases and 8 bases, there was a span of 15 bases. The CDR3 totals 14 residues. Looked up from germline, CDR1 is SGHNT and CDR2 is YYREEE (reference sequence). The CDR3 is CASSHPSGGEKLFF. The CDR3 DNA follows: TGTGCCAGCAGCCACCCGTCGGGTGGCGAAAAACTGTTTTTT.

The DNA for the CDR3 is TGCGCCAGCAGCCAACTTAGCGGGAGCCAAGAGACCCAGTACTTC. Translated: CASSQLSGSQETQYF. This sequence joins TRBV4-1 and TRBJ2-5, with TRBD2 identical over 9 bases. Per the germline V gene, CDR1 is MGHRA and CDR2 is YSYEKL. The V gene end was trimmed by 2 bases and the J gene end by 1 base; junction bases not matched to a gene: 2. The CDR3 length is 15 residues.

V is TRBV29-1 and J is TRBJ2-3; a possible D gene is TRBD2 (5 bases). The CDR3 length is 14 residues. CDR1 and CDR2 (germline): SQVTM, ANQGSEA. V shed 5 bases and J shed 0 bases, with 12 bases lying between them. CDR3 coding DNA: TGCAGCGTTTTAAGGGAGTCGAGCACAGATACGCAGTATTTT. The encoded protein is CSVLRESSTDTQYF.

This clone has a single count. The chain carries TRBV5-4 and TRBJ2-2; 7 nucleotides line up with TRBD2. The CDR3 is 17 residues long. Germline-derived CDR1 and CDR2 are SGHNT and YYREEE (reference sequence). Germline trimming cut 0 bases from V and 1 base from J; bases unmatched to any gene: 6. The chain's CDR3 is CASSLGRESGNTGELFF. The CDR3 region has the DNA TGTGCCAGCAGCTTGGGGCGGGAGTCAGGGAACACCGGGGAGCTGTTTTTT.

J is TRBJ2-2 and V is TRBV15; 7 nucleotides match TRBD1. The CDR3 is 14 amino acids. Losses at the gene ends were 5 bases for V and 4 bases for J; bases not matched to a gene: 4. In germline, CDR1 is LNHNV, CDR2 YYDKDF (reference sequence). This chain's CDR3 is CATSRDRSTGELFF. CDR3 nucleotides: TGTGCCACCAGCCGGGACAGAAGCACCGGGGAGCTGTTTTTT.

CDR3 amino acids: CAISDPIPPETQYF. In nucleotides, the CDR3 is TGTGCCATCAGTGACCCCATCCCCCCAGAGACCCAGTACTTC. The rearrangement joins TRBV10-3 to TRBJ2-5; D is unresolved. CDR1 is ENHRY and CDR2 is SYGVKD in the germline V gene. CDR3 length: 14 amino acids. V lost 3 bases and J 4 bases, leaving 12 bases between the germline ends.

In this sample, this clone turned up a few times. V is TRBV11-2 and J is TRBJ1-4; the D gene is possibly TRBD1 (6 bases). The germline V and J ends were trimmed by 4 bases and 4 bases, with 10 bases remaining between them. Germline assignment: CDR1 SGHAT and CDR2 FQNNGV. This CDR3 is 14 amino acids long. The CDR3 DNA is TGTGCCAGCAGCTCCTACAGGGATAATGAAAAACTGTTTTTT. It specifies CASSSYRDNEKLFF.

This clone came up many times. This chain joins TRBV4-2 and TRBJ2-7; TRBD1 aligns across 9 bases. Germline trimming cut 0 bases from V and 3 bases from J; bases unmatched to any gene: 6. The CDR3 sequence is 16 residues long. Germline-derived CDR1 and CDR2 are LGHNA and YNFKEQ. The CDR3 region has the DNA TGTGCCAGCAGCCAAGATTTGGACAGGGGTATCTACGAGCAGTACTTC. This codes for CASSQDLDRGIYEQYF.

The rearrangement uses TRBV7-9 and TRBJ2-1; D is ambiguous. The CDR3 contains 13 residues. Trimming left V 5 bases short and J 0 bases short, with 5 bases between. CDR1 SEHNR and CDR2 FQNEAQ come from the germline V gene (reference sequence). CDR3 sequence reads: CASSISSYNEQFF. For the CDR3, the DNA is TGTGCCAGCAGCATTAGCTCCTACAATGAGCAGTTCTTC.

V gene TRBV12-5 combines with J gene TRBJ1-2; the match to TRBD1 covers 10 bases. CDR1 and CDR2 from the germline V gene are LGHNT and FRNRAP. V lost 6 bases to trimming and J lost 2 bases; unmatched junction nucleotides: 3. The CDR3 is 14 residues long. In DNA, the CDR3 is TGTGCTAGTGGGACAGGGGGCGCCAACTATGGCTACACCTTC. Amino acids: CASGTGGANYGYTF.

In its sample, this clone is large. The chain carries TRBV10-3 and TRBJ1-1; the match to TRBD1 covers 8 bases. This CDR3 comprises 13 residues. V shed 6 bases and J 1 base; nucleotides not matched to a gene: 1. Germline-derived CDR1 and CDR2 are ENHRY and SYGVKD. The CDR3: CAIRDRENTEAFF. The CDR3 nucleotides read TGTGCCATCAGGGACAGGGAGAACACTGAAGCTTTCTTT.

V and J are TRBV5-4 and TRBJ2-7; weak D call: TRBD2 (7 bases). Per germline, CDR1 SGHNT and CDR2 YYREEE (reference sequence). CDR3 length: 15 residues. V was pared by 4 bases and J by 1 base, with 15 bases between. The CDR3 region is CASSKGGGPSYEQYF. CDR3 bases: TGTGCCAGCAGCAAAGGGGGGGGCCCTTCCTACGAGCAGTACTTC.

The V and J genes are TRBV7-8 and TRBJ2-5; TRBD1 agrees at 7 bases. CDR1 is SGHVS, CDR2 FQNEAQ, per germline. The CDR3 is 14 residues long. J gave up 2 bases and V 3 bases, and 3 bases lay outside the gene matches. The CDR3 spells CASSFSGGQETQYF. CDR3 nucleotides: TGTGCCAGCAGCTTTTCAGGGGGTCAAGAGACCCAGTACTTC.

The chain joins TRBV18 to TRBJ1-1; no definite D call. This CDR3 contains 14 residues. V was shortened by 3 bases and J by 0 bases, with 8 bases between the two germline ends. Germline V CDR1 and CDR2: KGHSH, LQKENI. The CDR3 DNA reads as TGTGCCAGCTCACCCGGTGAGGTGAACACTGAAGCTTTCTTT. It specifies CASSPGEVNTEAFF.

V gene TRBV29-1 combines with J gene TRBJ2-7, with 9 bases identical to TRBD1. Trimming at V came to 7 bases and at J to 6 bases, leaving 10 bases not matched to a gene. CDR3 length: 13 amino acids. CDR1 is SQVTM and CDR2 is ANQGSEA in the germline V gene. This chain's CDR3 is CSASPGTGTEQYF. In nucleotides, the CDR3 is TGCAGCGCCTCTCCCGGGACAGGGACCGAGCAGTACTTC.

V gene TRBV11-2 combines with J gene TRBJ2-2; 8 nucleotides match TRBD2. J was trimmed by 2 bases and V by 5 bases; bases with no gene match: 7. This CDR3 spans 16 amino acids. Germline CDR1 is SGHAT and CDR2 is FQNNGV. The CDR3 protein is CASSLITSGNTGELFF. The CDR3 region has the DNA TGTGCCAGCAGCCTTATAACTAGCGGAAACACCGGGGAGCTGTTTTTT.

In its sample, this clone was seen once. The genes are TRBV27 and TRBJ2-7, with TRBD1 matching 8 bases. Germline loops: CDR1 MNHEY, CDR2 SMNVEV (reference sequence). The V and J ends lost 6 bases and 5 bases, in that order; junction bases with no gene match: 6. This CDR3 has 13 residues. The CDR3 reads CASRTLDRDEQYF. In DNA form, the CDR3 reads TGTGCCAGCAGAACCCTGGACAGGGACGAGCAGTACTTC.

The chain links TRBV6-6 to TRBJ1-5; TRBD1 might be the D (5 bases). The V gene's germline CDR1 is MNHNY and CDR2 SVGAGI (reference sequence). Trimming pared 6 bases from V and 11 bases from J, leaving 23 bases between. The CDR3 is 15 residues long. DNA of the CDR3: TGTGCCAGCAGCGACCCGCAGGGAATTTCTATAGCCCAGCATTTT. It encodes CASSDPQGISIAQHF.

J is TRBJ2-7 and V is TRBV5-4; 16 positions match TRBD2. Losses at the gene ends were 4 bases for V and 6 bases for J; bases not matched to a gene: 4. The length of the CDR3 is 15 residues. Germline CDR1 SGHNT, CDR2 YYREEE (reference sequence). The CDR3 protein is CASSHGTSGRGEQYF. As DNA, the CDR3 is TGTGCCAGCAGCCACGGGACTAGCGGGAGGGGCGAGCAGTACTTC.

The chain uses TRBV6-5 and TRBJ2-7, with D perhaps matching TRBD1 (5 bases). The germline V gene encodes CDR1 MNHEY and CDR2 SVGAGI. The CDR3 is made up of 12 amino acids. The CDR3 DNA is TGTTCCTCACGGACAAGCATCTACGAGCAGTACTTC. Amino acid sequence: CSSRTSIYEQYF.

The chain carries TRBV15 and TRBJ2-5; the match to TRBD2 covers 10 bases. The J call may be wrong; the DNA end is better matched by TRBJ2-7. There are 19 residues in the CDR3. The V gene's germline CDR1 is LNHNV and CDR2 YYDKDF (reference sequence). CDR3 loop: CATSRAASGSGRRVVEQYF. The CDR3, as DNA: TGTGCCACCAGCAGAGCGGCTAGCGGGAGTGGTCGGAGGGTGGTCGAGCAGTACTTC.

V usage is TRBV14 and J usage is TRBJ2-7; 8 positions agree with TRBD1. With 1 base clipped from V and 4 bases from J, the junction kept 9 bases outside the gene matches. The V gene's germline CDR1 is SGHDN and CDR2 FVKESK. The CDR3 totals 16 residues. CDR3 nucleotides: TGTGCCAGCAGCCAAGTGACACAGGGGGTTCTATACGAGCAGTACTTC. Protein product: CASSQVTQGVLYEQYF.

V gene TRBV5-4 combines with J gene TRBJ2-7, with D possibly being TRBD2 (6 bases). The CDR3 is 14 amino acids. The V gene lost 4 bases and the J gene lost 0 bases, with 11 bases spanning the gap. Germline V lookup: CDR1 SGHNT, CDR2 YYREEE (reference sequence). CDR3 amino acids: CASSPQDYSYEQYF. The CDR3 DNA reads as TGTGCCAGCAGCCCCCAGGACTACTCCTACGAGCAGTACTTC.

This sequence joins TRBV28 and TRBJ2-2, with TRBD2 identical over 8 bases. Trimming took 3 bases from V and 6 from J; bases not matched to a gene: 6. CDR1 and CDR2 from the germline V gene are MDHEN and SYDVKM. The CDR3 sequence is 15 residues long. The CDR3 protein is CASSLPRTSSGELFF. For the CDR3, the DNA is TGTGCCAGCAGTTTGCCGCGGACTAGCTCCGGGGAGCTGTTTTTT.

The CDR3 DNA follows: TGTGCCAGCAGTGCCGGGACAGGGAACAATCAGCCCCAGCATTTT. Protein: CASSAGTGNNQPQHF. The chain has TRBV9 and TRBJ1-5; 9 bases match TRBD1. The V gene end was trimmed by 5 bases and the J gene end by 3 bases; junction bases not matched to a gene: 6. Germline V gene lookup returns CDR1 SGDLS and CDR2 YYNGEE. There are 15 residues in the CDR3. Variable domain in full (rest from reference TRBV9 and TRBJ1-5): DSGVTQTPKHLITATGQRVTLRCSPRSGDLSVYWYQQSLDQGLQFLIQYYNGEERAKGNILERFSAQQFPDLHSELNLSSLELGDSALYFCASSAGTGNNQPQHFGDGTRLSIL.

The V and J genes are TRBV5-3 and TRBJ1-5; maybe TRBD1 (5 bases). TRBV5-3 is an open reading frame, and its role is uncertain. CDR3 length: 15 residues. V was clipped by 4 bases and J by 5 bases, with 16 bases between them. CDR3 in amino acids: CARSKTGTSDQPQHF. CDR3 in DNA: TGTGCCAGAAGCAAGACTGGGACTTCGGATCAGCCCCAGCATTTT.

This chain uses TRBV10-2 with TRBJ2-3; D gene uncertain. CDR1 is WSHSY, CDR2 SAAADI, per germline. The CDR3 has 12 residues. The V and J ends lost 5 bases and 0 bases respectively, with 3 bases between them. The DNA of the CDR3 is TGCGCCAGCAGTTCTAGCACAGATACGCAGTATTTT. It codes for CASSSSTDTQYF.